This is a list of T cell receptor beta chains from one sample in a study of blood T cell repertoires in COVID-19. TCRdb's copy holds only in-frame clones and misses some; the assay was immunoSEQ multiplex PCR. The sample contains about 80,000 clones, approximately 80% of which appear only once. Sequencing input: peripheral blood. The receptors derive from a man of 80 years or more with acute or convalescent COVID-19. The CDR3 runs from the conserved cysteine through the conserved F or W. D genes are given only for firm matches. Only some rows state a clone size, as once, few, many or a class for expanded clones.

abundance: .; len: 14; j_gene: TRBJ2-5; v_gene: TRBV2; d_gene: .; CDR3nt: TGTGCCAGCAGTCCACAGGGTGGGCAAGAGACCCAGTACTTC; CDR3aa: CASSPQGGQETQYF
abundance: .; len: 15; j_gene: TRBJ2-2; v_gene: TRBV7-2; d_gene: .; CDR3nt: TGTGCCAGCAGCTTAGAGGTGGGCTCCGCCGGGGAGCTGTTTTTT; CDR3aa: CASSLEVGSAGELFF
abundance: .; len: 13; j_gene: TRBJ1-1; v_gene: TRBV6-5; d_gene: .; CDR3nt: TGTGCCAGCAGTTCCCAGGGATATTCTGAAGCTTTCTTT; CDR3aa: CASSSQGYSEAFF
abundance: .; len: 13; j_gene: TRBJ1-2; v_gene: TRBV25-1; d_gene: .; CDR3nt: TGTGCCAGCAGTGAAAACAGTTGGTATGGCTACACCTTC; CDR3aa: CASSENSWYGYTF
abundance: .; len: 18; j_gene: TRBJ2-3; v_gene: TRBV5-4; d_gene: TRBD2; CDR3nt: TGTGCCAGCAGCCGAGGGACTAGCGGGGGGGCTCTGACAGATACGCAGTATTTT; CDR3aa: CASSRGTSGGALTDTQYF
abundance: .; len: 15; j_gene: TRBJ1-6; v_gene: TRBV6-5; d_gene: TRBD1; CDR3nt: TGTGCCAGCAGTCCGGACAGGAGCGATTATTCACCCCTCCACTTT; CDR3aa: CASSPDRSDYSPLHF
abundance: .; len: 14; j_gene: TRBJ2-2; v_gene: TRBV5-1; d_gene: TRBD1; CDR3nt: TGCGCCAGCAGCGGGACAGGGGTAACCGGGGAGCTGTTTTTT; CDR3aa: CASSGTGVTGELFF
abundance: many; len: 13; j_gene: TRBJ1-4; v_gene: TRBV3-1/TRBV3-2; d_gene: TRBD1; CDR3nt: TGTGCCAGCAGCCCAGGGGGTAGTGAAAAACTGTTTTTT; CDR3aa: CASSPGGSEKLFF
abundance: .; len: 13; j_gene: TRBJ1-2; v_gene: TRBV5-8; d_gene: TRBD1; CDR3nt: TGTGCCAGCACCCAATTAACAGGGGAAGGCTACACCTTC; CDR3aa: CASTQLTGEGYTF
abundance: .; len: 13; j_gene: TRBJ1-1; v_gene: TRBV5-4; d_gene: .; CDR3nt: TGTGCCAGCAGCTTGGGCAGGGGCACTGAAGCTTTCTTT; CDR3aa: CASSLGRGTEAFF
abundance: .; len: 15; j_gene: TRBJ1-3; v_gene: TRBV5-1; d_gene: .; CDR3nt: TGCGCCAGCAGCTTGTTGGCAGGCTCTGGAAACACCATATATTTT; CDR3aa: CASSLLAGSGNTIYF
abundance: .; len: 14; j_gene: TRBJ1-1; v_gene: TRBV30; d_gene: TRBD1; CDR3nt: TGTGCCTGGAGAAGGGGGCGATGGGCTAATGAAGCTTTCTTT; CDR3aa: CAWRRGRWANEAFF
abundance: .; len: 14; j_gene: TRBJ1-5; v_gene: TRBV6-6; d_gene: .; CDR3nt: TGTGCCAGCAGCCCTACGGGGGAGCTCGGGCCCCAGCATTTT; CDR3aa: CASSPTGELGPQHF
abundance: .; len: 15; j_gene: TRBJ1-2; v_gene: TRBV9; d_gene: TRBD1; CDR3nt: TGTGCCAGCAGCGGGGCAGGGGGCTTTAACTATGGCTACACCTTC; CDR3aa: CASSGAGGFNYGYTF
abundance: .; len: 13; j_gene: TRBJ1-1; v_gene: TRBV29-1; d_gene: TRBD1; CDR3nt: TGCAGCGCCCAGACAGGGGGCATGGCTGAAGCTTTCTTT; CDR3aa: CSAQTGGMAEAFF
abundance: few; len: 13; j_gene: TRBJ1-2; v_gene: TRBV12-3/TRBV12-4; d_gene: .; CDR3nt: TGTGCCAGCAGTTTAGCGGAGGCAGGAGACTACACCTTC; CDR3aa: CASSLAEAGDYTF
abundance: .; len: 13; j_gene: TRBJ2-7; v_gene: TRBV18; d_gene: TRBD1; CDR3nt: TGTGCCAGCTCGCAGGGGACAGGCTACGAGCAGTACTTC; CDR3aa: CASSQGTGYEQYF
abundance: .; len: 17; j_gene: TRBJ1-6; v_gene: TRBV21-1; d_gene: .; CDR3nt: TGTGCCAGCAGCAAAGCGCCAGGGGCAGCAGGACTTGGCACCCTCCACTTT; CDR3aa: CASSKAPGAAGLGTLHF